Sequencing of this TCR beta chain was carried out in a study of shared clonotypes between healthy human individuals. Study-wide background: Plates per donor: three CD4 naive, three CD4 memory, two CD8 naive, one CD8 memory.

Deep-level running was used for the assay. Clones were read by immunoSEQ multiplex PCR, and TCRdb kept only the in-frame ones, dropping some. The repertoire holds some 2,100,000 clones, with just over 90% as singletons. This clone was counted once. What it binds is unknown. Trimming left V 4 bases short and J 4 bases short, with 21 bases between. The CDR3 has 16 residues. Germline loops: CDR1 SGHRS, CDR2 YFSETQ. Positive CCR7 selection of CD45RO-negative cells yielded the naive CD8 cells, and terminally differentiated effector memory CD45RA+ cells were excluded. Whole-study results and caveats: It was observed that around 5% of naive CD4 clonotypes were shared across several donors. Owing to a small donor count, the genetic and exposure-history diversity represented was limited.

The sequence came from a man aged 18 to 29 in good health. Some clones in this sample may be carry-over from other donors' samples. The rearrangement joins TRBV5-1 to TRBJ2-7; D gene ambiguous. Sequencing input: naive CD8+ T cells from PBMCs. CDR3 amino acids: CASSSAGRSDGYEQYF. Written as DNA, the CDR3 is TGCGCCAGCAGCAGCGCCGGCAGATCGGACGGATACGAGCAGTACTTC.